This TCR beta chain was observed in a study of identifying expanded T cells in peripheral blood (dated by TCRdb to between 2018 and 2021). Regarding the study in general: Technical replicates were generated by sequencing separate aliquots of the same genomic DNA pool, and four replicates were compared pairwise. Study-level results and caveats: For all healthy donors, the variance in clone template counts between approximately 2-week samples rose significantly as total template count increased. The authors expected biological variance in healthy repertoires might increase further over much longer intervals such as months to years. The beta-binomial model significantly reduced the number of clones called differentially abundant and the false-positive rate across all healthy-donor time intervals. The binomial model flagged approximately 1.2 differentially abundant clones between technical replicates, compared with about 17 over about 2 weeks and 18 to 20 over around four weeks.

The CDR3 starts with the cysteine, ends with the phenylalanine, and has 12 residues. Of all the DNA, just the CDR3 is kept, 36 bases in frame from base 1. CDR1 and CDR2 are drawn from the germline V gene: SGHDT, YYEEEE. Trimming takes 0 bases from V and 9 bases from J, and the germline ends sit 7 bases apart. As regards this clone: Its antigen is not yet known. No much larger clone is present one base from it, and per-base qualities are unavailable.

The immunoSEQ Assay, which relies on bias-controlled multiplex PCR amplification of genomic DNA, was used to profile TCRbeta CDR3 regions. Per the authors' processing: The absolute abundance of each unique TCRbeta CDR3 region was quantified after sequences were collapsed and filtered. Two models were used to test differential abundance: a binomial model (Fisher-equivalent) and a beta-binomial model that adds time-dependent variance fitted from healthy donors. Any clone with fewer than 5 combined templates was excluded, and a clone was called differentially abundant if its Benjamini-Hochberg FDR was below 0.01. Using the form v = (b*log(k)+a)^2, the beta-binomial variance was modeled as a function of the total template count across the two samples. This immuneACCESS table, as held by TCRdb, lists in-frame sequences with V and J called but not all clones. Of the missing ones, under half trace to an unresolved V gene in checked studies; the others have no known cause. That table furnishes V, J and clone size, whereas the DNA furnished D and trimming. The table for this sample lists 90,000 to 95,000 clones; roughly 88% of them were counted only once. The top ten hold less than 6% of the sample.

During the collection period, no immune events, such as infections, were documented for the healthy donors. Healthy-donor blood repertoires served as a training cohort to calibrate time-dependent variance in a beta-binomial model of T-cell clone differential abundance. The training cohort was composed of about 10 healthy donors, 3 female and 7 male. The donors were between roughly 25 and 70 years old, with an average age of roughly 40 years. Whole blood from each healthy donor was obtained from a commercial supplier and was collected at three time points approximately 15 days apart. Genomic DNA was extracted from unsorted whole blood for immunosequencing.

The receptor chain draws on TRBV5-6 and TRBJ2-1; no D segment can be confidently identified. What was sequenced was blood. The clonotype comes from a person aged 18 to 75 in good health. The CDR3 protein: CASSLGVSEQFF. Read as DNA, the sequence is TGTGCCAGCAGCTTGGGGGTGAGTGAGCAGTTCTTC. The full variable domain, with segments outside the CDR3 supplied by the reference TRBV5-6 and TRBJ2-1 proteins, appears as DAGVTQSPTHLIKTRGQQVTLRCSPKSGHDTVSWYQQALGQGPQFIFQYYEEEERQRGNFPDRFSGHQFPNYSSELNVNALLLGDSALYLCASSLGVSEQFFGPGTRLTVL.